This TCR beta chain was documented in a study of graft-versus-host responses after intestinal transplantation. The CDR3 is made up of 16 amino acids. Germline lookup yields CDR1 MGHRA and CDR2 YSYEKL. The germline V and J ends were trimmed by 4 bases and 4 bases, with 19 bases remaining between them. Lymphocytes from graft epithelium and lamina propria were isolated. Libraries were prepared by immunoSEQ multiplex PCR; TCRdb keeps only in-frame clonotypes and omits some of them. The data hold roughly 20,000 clones, with approximately 79% observed a single time. The clonotype comes from a human patient who received an intestinal transplant, so some T cells may come from the graft donor. This rearrangement joins TRBV4-1 to TRBJ2-5; tentatively, D is TRBD2 (6 bases). This specimen was ileum tissue, taken 20 days after intestinal transplant. DNA for the CDR3: TGCGCCAGCAGCCCCAGGACTGGCGGGGAAGGAGAGACCCAGTACTTC. Its translation: CASSPRTGGEGETQYF.